What follows are 11 T cell receptor beta chains derived from one specimen sequenced in a study of CD8+ T cells in alopecia areata. The authors extracted RNA and reverse transcribed it into cDNA as the sequencing template. Using immunoSEQ multiplex PCR, the repertoire was profiled, and TCRdb retains in-frame clones only, with some absent. Of roughly 210,000 clones listed, approximately 40% were seen once; the top ten hold approximately 2.9%. Treatment specified: oral pan-JAK inhibitor, 5-10 mg twice daily. Here the sequenced sample was CD4+ T cells sorted from blood, taken at approximately week 37, from a patient treated with tofacitinib. These receptors originate from a human donor with alopecia areata.

The chain recombines TRBV6-5 with TRBJ2-1, with 8 bases identical to TRBD2. Germline assignment: CDR1 MNHEY and CDR2 SVGAGI. This CDR3 is 15 amino acids long. V shed 6 bases, J shed 1 base, and the junction held 5 bases outside the gene matches. The CDR3 region is CASSPTSGSYNEQFF. The CDR3 region has the DNA TGTGCCAGCAGCCCCACTAGCGGTTCCTACAATGAGCAGTTCTTC.

The chain is built from TRBV15 and TRBJ1-4, with D uncertain. V lost 1 base to trimming and J lost 8 bases, with 2 bases between them. The CDR3 runs 11 residues. The V gene's germline CDR1 is LNHNV and CDR2 YYDKDF (reference sequence). CDR3 sequence (DNA): TGTGCCACCAGCAGAGGAGAAAAACTGTTTTTT. This codes for CATSRGEKLFF. Looking up the rest from reference TRBV15 and TRBJ1-4 gives the full variable domain: DAMVIQNPRYQVTQFGKPVTLSCSQTLNHNVMYWYQQKSSQAPKLLFHYYDKDFNNEADTPDNFQSRRPNTSFCFLDIRSPGLGDTAMYLCATSRGEKLFFGSGTQLSVL.

This clone was counted between two and nine times. V usage is TRBV30 and J usage is TRBJ1-2; D is ambiguous. The CDR3 consists of 12 residues. From germline, CDR1 is GTSNPN and CDR2 SVGIG (reference sequence). Trimming pared 7 bases from V and 0 bases from J, leaving 9 bases between. CDR3: CASRRTNYGYTF. CDR3 sequence (DNA): TGTGCCTCCCGTCGGACTAACTATGGCTACACCTTC.

V and J are TRBV18 and TRBJ1-1; no clear D gene. The CDR3 runs 16 residues. The germline V and J ends were trimmed by 4 bases and 0 bases, with 15 bases remaining between them. Germline V CDR1 and CDR2: KGHSH, LQKENI. CDR3 coding DNA: TGTGCCAGCTCACAGGGCGTCTACCCCATGAACACTGAAGCTTTCTTT. This translates into CASSQGVYPMNTEAFF. The whole variable domain, filled in from reference TRBV18 and TRBJ1-1, reads NAGVMQNPRHLVRRRGQEARLRCSPMKGHSHVYWYRQLPEEGLKFMVYLQKENIIDESGMPKERFSAEFPKEGPSILRIQQVVRGDSAAYFCASSQGVYPMNTEAFFGQGTRLTVV.

This clone came up a few times. This chain uses TRBV6-6 with TRBJ2-2; the match to TRBD1 covers 11 bases. The CDR3 covers 16 residues. The germline V gene has CDR1 MNHNY and CDR2 SVGAGI (reference sequence). After removal of 5 bases from V and 4 bases from J, the junction contained 6 bases not matched to a gene. DNA of the CDR3: TGTGCCAGCAGTCGGACAGGGGGCCGGGGCACCGGGGAGCTGTTTTTT. It codes for CASSRTGGRGTGELFF.

The chain is built from TRBV5-1 and TRBJ1-5, with D uncertain. V lost 0 bases and J 7 bases, leaving 11 bases between the germline ends. The V gene's germline CDR1 is SGHRS and CDR2 YFSETQ. The CDR3 length is 14 residues. CDR3 DNA sequence: TGCGCCAGCAGCTTGGTCGGAGGTGAGCAGCCCCAGCATTTT. Its protein is CASSLVGGEQPQHF.

J is TRBJ2-5 and V is TRBV30, with TRBD1 identical over 8 bases. There are 14 residues in the CDR3. Germline CDR1 GTSNPN, CDR2 SVGIG (reference sequence). The CDR3 nucleotides are TGTGCAACTACCTCAGGGGGCTTAGAAGAGACCCAGTACTTC. Translated: CATTSGGLEETQYF.

CDR3 DNA sequence: TGTGCCAGCAGCCAAGGGCTAGCGGGAGAAACCGGGGAGCTGTTTTTT. Translated: CASSQGLAGETGELFF. V usage is TRBV9 and J usage is TRBJ2-2, with 10 bases lining up with TRBD2. The ends lost 4 bases at V and 5 bases at J; junction bases unmatched: 8. The CDR3 runs to 16 residues. Germline lookup yields CDR1 SGDLS and CDR2 YYNGEE.

The V call is TRBV11-1, the J call TRBJ2-3; D not certain. The CDR3 has 14 residues. The V gene's germline CDR1 is SGHAT and CDR2 FQDESV (reference sequence). Trimming stripped 1 base from V and 2 bases from J, with 7 bases between. DNA of the CDR3: TGTGCCAGCAGCTTAGGAGGATTCACAGATACGCAGTATTTT. This codes for CASSLGGFTDTQYF.

J is TRBJ1-5 and V is TRBV9, with no clear D. The length of the CDR3 is 13 residues. Germline V lookup: CDR1 SGDLS, CDR2 YYNGEE. The ends were cut back, 7 bases at V and 3 bases at J, with 11 bases in the middle. This CDR3 is CASGPDINQPQHF. DNA of the CDR3: TGTGCCAGCGGTCCAGATATCAATCAGCCCCAGCATTTT.

The chain has TRBV18 and TRBJ2-3; tentatively, D is TRBD2 (6 bases). V was clipped by 4 bases and J by 2 bases, with 13 bases between them. Germline CDR1 and CDR2: KGHSH and LQKENI. There are 15 residues in the CDR3. CDR3 sequence (DNA): TGTGCCAGCTCACTCTTGGGACTCCTCACAGATACGCAGTATTTT. It is translated as CASSLLGLLTDTQYF.